Presented here are 19 T cell receptor beta chains from one specimen sequenced in a study of shared clonotypes between healthy human individuals. The assay was immunoSEQ multiplex PCR, and TCRdb's table has in-frame clones only and misses some. The sample records roughly 2,500,000 clones, 93% being singletons. Sample: naive CD4+ T cells from PBMCs. Sample subset: CD45RA+ positively selected. These TCRs come from a young man in good health. Some clones in this sample may be carry-over from other donors' samples.

Comment on this clone: The sample contains more than one DNA sequence encoding this CDR3. The chain uses TRBV6-6 and TRBJ1-1; D gene uncertain. Per the germline V gene, CDR1 is MNHNY and CDR2 is SVGAGI (reference sequence). The CDR3 is made up of 11 amino acids. Trimming cost V 3 bases and J 6 bases, with 5 bases left between them. CDR3 region: CASSYRAEAFF. The CDR3 coding sequence is TGTGCCAGCAGTTATAGGGCTGAAGCTTTCTTT.

The CDR3 DNA follows: TGCGCCAGCAGTCCTGCTGGGGTCCGAGAGACCCAGTACTTC. This codes for CASSPAGVRETQYF. The chain recombines TRBV5-1 with TRBJ2-5; D is unclear. Germline CDR1 is SGHRS and CDR2 is YFSETQ. The CDR3 consists of 14 residues. V was shortened by 5 bases and J by 4 bases, with 15 bases between the two germline ends.

This clone showed up just once. The J gene is TRBJ1-1, the V gene TRBV6-4; D is possibly TRBD1 (6 bases). This CDR3 contains 14 residues. Germline CDR1 reads MRHNA; CDR2 reads SNTAGT. Trimming removed 10 bases from V and 0 bases from J, with 15 bases in between. CDR3 coding DNA: TGTGCCACCAGATCGACAGGCTTGAACACTGAAGCTTTCTTT. Protein product: CATRSTGLNTEAFF.

The gene calls are TRBV7-9 and TRBJ1-5; possibly TRBD1 for D (5 bases). This CDR3 has 16 residues. CDR1 is SEHNR, CDR2 FQNEAQ, per germline (reference sequence). Between the trimmed V and J ends, which lost 1 base and 7 bases, there was a span of 17 bases. The CDR3 sequence: CASSLEGRGGRQPQHF. The DNA for the CDR3 is TGTGCCAGCAGCTTAGAGGGTCGGGGGGGAAGGCAGCCCCAGCATTTT.

This chain connects TRBV5-1 to TRBJ2-2; TRBD1 is a possible D gene (5 bases). The CDR3 loop spans 15 amino acids. Germline assignment: CDR1 SGHRS and CDR2 YFSETQ. The V end was cut by 0 bases, the J end by 4 bases, with 10 bases between. The CDR3 protein is CASSLDRPATGELFF. Written as DNA, the CDR3 is TGCGCCAGCAGCTTGGACAGGCCAGCCACCGGGGAGCTGTTTTTT.

J is TRBJ1-1 and V is TRBV27; D is ambiguous. V shed 3 bases and J shed 4 bases, with 15 bases lying between them. CDR3 size: 15 residues. Germline assignment: CDR1 MNHEY and CDR2 SMNVEV (reference sequence). Here the CDR3 DNA reads TGTGCCAGCAGTTTGCCCCTCCGACGGTGCACTGAAGCTTTCTTT. Amino acids: CASSLPLRRCTEAFF.

The chain couples TRBV7-2 to TRBJ2-5, with D perhaps TRBD1 or TRBD2 (6 bases each). Trimming cost V 7 bases and J 4 bases, with 13 bases left between them. The CDR3 is made up of 13 amino acids. Germline assignment: CDR1 SGHTA and CDR2 FQGNSA. CDR3 loop: CASNKRGAETQYF. The CDR3 nucleotides are TGTGCCAGCAACAAGAGGGGGGCAGAGACCCAGTACTTC.

This chain uses TRBV4-2 with TRBJ1-1, with D uncertain. Germline CDR1 and CDR2: LGHNA and YNFKEQ. V was clipped by 2 bases and J by 8 bases, with 12 bases between them. This CDR3 has 13 residues. CDR3 coding DNA: TGTGCCAGCAGCCAACAACAAGGTGCAGAAGCTTTCTTT. Its translation is CASSQQQGAEAFF.

The chain employs TRBV19 and TRBJ2-3; 11 bases line up with TRBD2. CDR1 and CDR2 from the germline V gene are LNHDA and SQIVND (reference sequence). The CDR3 is 16 residues long. Germline trimming cut 2 bases from V and 6 bases from J; bases unmatched to any gene: 7. The CDR3 loop is CASSIWPSGRLDTQYF. The CDR3, as DNA: TGTGCCAGTAGTATATGGCCTAGCGGGAGGTTGGATACGCAGTATTTT.

This chain connects TRBV6-1 to TRBJ2-5; D is perhaps TRBD1 (5 bases). The end of the DNA aligns better with TRBJ2-7, so the J call may be wrong. This CDR3 comprises 12 residues. The germline V gene has CDR1 MNHNS and CDR2 SASEGT. The chain's CDR3 is CASRGRDYEQYF. CDR3 bases: TGTGCCAGCAGGGGCAGGGACTACGAGCAGTACTTC.

The gene calls are TRBV9 and TRBJ2-7; 11 nucleotides agree with TRBD2. This CDR3 has 16 amino acids. V was pared by 4 bases and J by 4 bases, with 10 bases of the junction left unmatched. CDR1 and CDR2 from the germline V gene are SGDLS and YYNGEE. CDR3 region: CASSPNSGRARYEQYF. The CDR3 DNA sequence: TGTGCCAGCAGCCCTAATAGCGGGAGGGCTAGGTACGAGCAGTACTTC.

The rearrangement links TRBV18 to TRBJ2-5; D tentatively fits TRBD1 or TRBD2 (6 bases each). The CDR3 is 16 residues long. CDR1 KGHSH and CDR2 LQKENI come from the germline V gene. V lost 0 bases to trimming and J lost 4 bases, with 15 bases between them. The CDR3 DNA reads TGTGCCAGCTCACCACCGTCTGGGGGGCGAGGAGAGACCCAGTACTTC. It yields the protein CASSPPSGGRGETQYF.

The chain links TRBV29-1 to TRBJ1-1; D unclear. The germline V gene has CDR1 SQVTM and CDR2 ANQGSEA. Trimming pared 7 bases from V and 0 bases from J, leaving 12 bases between. This CDR3 contains 13 residues. CDR3 coding DNA: TGCAGCGCGGGAGGAACCATGAACACTGAAGCTTTCTTT. Amino acids: CSAGGTMNTEAFF.

The chain has TRBV5-4 and TRBJ1-2, with TRBD1 matching 7 bases. CDR3 size: 15 residues. The germline gives CDR1 SGHNT, CDR2 YYREEE (reference sequence). J lost 1 base, V lost 4 bases, and 7 bases had no gene match. The CDR3, as DNA: TGTGCCAGCAGCCCAACAGGGGCCCTTAACTATGGCTACACCTTC. Its translation is CASSPTGALNYGYTF.

This chain connects TRBV21-1 to TRBJ2-1; whether TRBD2, the table's D call, matches the DNA was not checked. TRBV21-1 is a known pseudogene. This CDR3 is 13 amino acids long. This chain's CDR3 is CARGGSGRVEQFF. CDR3 DNA: TGTGCCAGGGGGGGTAGCGGGAGAGTTGAGCAGTTCTTC.

V gene TRBV27 combines with J gene TRBJ2-1; 12 bases agree with TRBD2. The CDR3 contains 17 residues. V dropped 4 bases and J dropped 10; count of bases not matched to a gene: 14. The germline CDR1 and CDR2 sequences are MNHEY and SMNVEV (reference sequence). CDR3 in amino acids: CASSSPPRLAGVVEQFF. The CDR3 region has the DNA TGTGCCAGCAGTTCACCTCCGAGACTAGCGGGAGTAGTCGAGCAGTTCTTC.

The rearrangement joins TRBV25-1 to TRBJ1-2; no reliable D call. Germline assignment: CDR1 MGHDK and CDR2 SYGVNS. Trimming cost V 7 bases and J 8 bases, with 14 bases left between them. This CDR3 contains 12 residues. The CDR3 DNA follows: TGTGCCAGCATAGGAGGGTACGGGGGCTACACCTTC. Amino acids: CASIGGYGGYTF.

V is TRBV28 and J is TRBJ1-1; tentatively, D is TRBD1 (6 bases). CDR3 size: 16 residues. The germline V gene has CDR1 MDHEN and CDR2 SYDVKM. With 3 bases removed from V and 10 bases from J, the gap between germline ends came to 24 bases. CDR3 amino acids: CASSLPSGGPIKRAFF. In DNA form, the CDR3 reads TGTGCCAGCAGTTTGCCATCGGGGGGGCCTATTAAACGAGCTTTCTTT.

CDR3 region: CASSSGTSGRLEQFF. CDR3 nucleotide sequence: TGTGCCAGCAGCTCCGGGACTAGCGGGAGGCTTGAGCAGTTCTTC. This chain uses TRBV5-6 with TRBJ2-1; 15 bases align to TRBD2. The V gene end was trimmed by 3 bases and the J gene end by 9 bases; junction bases not matched to a gene: 4. Per the germline V gene, CDR1 is SGHDT and CDR2 is YYEEEE. This CDR3 spans 15 amino acids.